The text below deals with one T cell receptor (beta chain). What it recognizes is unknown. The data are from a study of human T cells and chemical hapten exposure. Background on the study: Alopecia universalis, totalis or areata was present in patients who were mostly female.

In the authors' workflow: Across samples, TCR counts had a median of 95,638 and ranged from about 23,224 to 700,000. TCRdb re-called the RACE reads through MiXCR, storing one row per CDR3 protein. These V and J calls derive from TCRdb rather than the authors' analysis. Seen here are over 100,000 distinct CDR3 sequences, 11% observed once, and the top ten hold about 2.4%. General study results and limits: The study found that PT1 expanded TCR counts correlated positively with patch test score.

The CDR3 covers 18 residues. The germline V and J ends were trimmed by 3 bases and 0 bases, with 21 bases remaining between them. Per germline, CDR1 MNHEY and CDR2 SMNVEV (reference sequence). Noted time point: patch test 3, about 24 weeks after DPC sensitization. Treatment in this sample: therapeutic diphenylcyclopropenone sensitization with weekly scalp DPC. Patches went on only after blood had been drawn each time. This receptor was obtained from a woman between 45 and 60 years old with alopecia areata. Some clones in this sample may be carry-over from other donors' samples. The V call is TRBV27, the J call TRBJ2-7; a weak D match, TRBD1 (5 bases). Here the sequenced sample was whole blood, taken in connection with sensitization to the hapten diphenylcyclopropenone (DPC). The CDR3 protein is CASSLLRDREHHSYEQYF. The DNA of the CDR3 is TGTGCCAGCAGTTTGCTCAGGGATCGCGAACACCACTCCTACGAGCAGTACTTC.